Sequencing of this TCR beta chain was carried out in a study of spatial heterogeneity in lung cancer. Time point specified: sample taken at primary tumor resection. There were 70 to 80 donors, all of them untreated patients with early-stage non-small cell lung cancer. Tumor, nontumor lung or frozen PBMC supplied whole RNA that was sequenced unsorted. Findings and limits, study-wide: Ubiquitous expanded tumor TCRs surfaced in blood more at resection than they did at follow-up.

TCRdb recomputed calls from the 5' RACE reads with MiXCR, one row per CDR3 protein. The top ten hold 40% to 65% of the sample, which has 9,500 to 14,000 distinct CDR3 sequences, more than 3.5% seen once. This clonotype was recorded at least ten times. As yet, its antigen is unknown. This TCR was sampled from a female donor with early-stage non-small cell lung cancer. Sequencing was performed on PBMCs, taken at surgery.

The CDR3 DNA reads as TGTGCCAGCAGCCAAGAGATGCGAGGGGTAGTCAATCAGCCCCAGCATTTT. Its protein product is CASSQEMRGVVNQPQHF. V gene TRBV3-2 combines with J gene TRBJ1-5; the table's D call TRBD1 went unverified against the DNA. TRBV3-2 is a documented pseudogene. The CDR3 covers 17 residues.